This record looks at one TCR beta chain sequence and its context. Authors' processing steps: Researchers report that nucleated cell counts were estimated from reference gene primer amplification. Repertoires were generated with immunoSEQ multiplex PCR, while TCRdb's copy carries only in-frame clones and drops some. The V and J calls and clone size are taken from that table; D and trimming were inferred from the DNA. This sample has roughly 40,000 clones, with roughly nine tenths found just once. The data stem from a study of blood T cell repertoires in COVID-19. Overall study: The United States, Italy and Spain were the sources of the acute and convalescent COVID-19 samples. The cDNA or gDNA used as material had been derived from T cells, B-cell-depleted T cells, or PBMCs.

The CDR3 length is 19 residues. The germline V gene has CDR1 SGHVS and CDR2 FQNEAQ. J lost 5 bases, V lost 1 base, and 14 bases had no gene match. The sequencing input was peripheral blood. The sequence came from a man under 40 with active or convalescent COVID-19. V usage is TRBV7-8 and J usage is TRBJ2-5; 12 bases line up with TRBD1. The CDR3 loop reads CASSLVVPGQGAWRETQYF. The CDR3, as DNA: TGTGCCAGCAGCTTAGTAGTCCCGGGACAGGGGGCGTGGAGGGAGACCCAGTACTTC. The full variable domain, its missing parts supplied by reference TRBV7-8 and TRBJ2-5, is GAGVSQSPRYKVAKRGQDVALRCDPISGHVSLFWYQQALGQGPEFLTYFQNEAQLDKSGLPSDRFFAERPEGSVSTLKIQRTQQEDSAVYLCASSLVVPGQGAWRETQYFGPGTRLLVL.